This T cell receptor (beta chain) was sequenced for a study of vaccination effects on CD4 cells after COVID-19. TCRdb's table, derived via immunoSEQ multiplex PCR, lists solely in-frame clones and lacks some. The sample includes approximately 37,000 clones, around two thirds seen only once; the top ten take more than 7.5%. For this clone: Its antigen is as yet unknown.

This CDR3 comprises 13 residues. Germline lookup yields CDR1 SGHNT and CDR2 YYREEE (reference sequence). Study observations and caveats: Whether induced by infection or by vaccine, clones showed marked clonal contraction late after vaccination.

Upon completion of around eleven days in culture, CD4+ T cells were isolated. The participants, recipients of two vaccine doses, got either BNT162b2 or mRNA-1273. No vaccinee had earlier SARS-CoV-2 infection, and nucleocapsid antibodies were negative. V gene TRBV5-4 combines with J gene TRBJ1-1, with a possible D match to TRBD1 (6 bases). The sample consisted of CD4+ T cells from PBMCs cultured without peptide, taken after COVID-19 vaccination. The sequence derives from a human donor who received a COVID-19 vaccine. CDR3 DNA: TGTGCAATTCACGCGGGGGGGCGAGAGGTAGCTTTCTTT. Amino acid sequence: CAIHAGGREVAFF. The full variable domain, rest sourced from reference TRBV5-4 and TRBJ1-1, is ETGVTQSPTHLIKTRGQQVTLRCSSQSGHNTVSWYQQALGQGPQFIFQYYREEENGRGNFPPRFSGLQFPNYSSELNVNALELDDSALYLCAIHAGGREVAFFGQGTRLTVV.